This T cell receptor beta chain appears in the sequencing data of a study of quantifying T cell responses using KT2 cells. The wider study: cDNA was made from DNase-treated RNA using alpha and beta constant primers. Under optimum conditions, T4 ligation efficiency was estimated at more than 8%.

An oligo carrying a UMI was ligated to the cDNA 3' end. The first PCR ran roughly 4 cycles with an equimolar RC1.1 and RC1.2 beta primer mix. A single record per CDR3 protein comes from TCRdb applying MiXCR to the UMI-ligation and nested PCR reads. The sample yields fewer than 60,000 distinct CDR3 sequences, approximately 10% seen once. The sample is PBMC spiked with counted cells of clone KT2. Fixed numbers of PBMC received varying amounts of KT2 cells. Trimming pared 1 base from V and 8 bases from J, leaving 5 bases between. Germline CDR1 is LGHNA and CDR2 is YSLEER. The CDR3 covers 11 residues. This chain connects TRBV4-3 to TRBJ2-5; D is unresolved. The sample consisted of PBMCs spiked with cells of the T cell clone KT2. This sequence originates from a human donor. The CDR3 nucleotides read TGCGCCAGCAGCCAAGGACCTACCCAGTACTTC. The encoded protein is CASSQGPTQYF.